This TCR beta chain was recovered during a study of Tregs in tolerant kidney transplant recipients. Looked up from germline, CDR1 is SGHNT and CDR2 is YENEEA. The ends were cut back, 3 bases at V and 4 bases at J, with 9 bases in the middle. This CDR3 has 13 amino acids. Study results and limitations: This study did not directly address biological reproducibility. Activated donor B cell expansion appeared to reveal the most relevant donor-specific TCRbeta repertoire.

An overnight rest at 37°C with about 220 IU/ml IL-2 preceded regulatory T cell sorting from thawed PBMCs. This table comes from immunoSEQ multiplex PCR, and its TCRdb copy is limited to in-frame clones, with some not included. The profile covers just under 65,000 clones, with more than 95% appearing a single time and 0.3% to 0.35% taken by the ten largest. With regard to this clone: What it binds is not known.

V gene TRBV11-3 combines with J gene TRBJ2-5; D not resolved. The sample in question was Tregs from blood, obtained before the transplant. This receptor was taken from a human donor who received a combined kidney and bone marrow transplant. CDR3 sequence (DNA): TGTGCCAGCAGCTTTTCTGGGCCAGAGACCCAGTACTTC. Amino acids: CASSFSGPETQYF.